Each of the 16 T cell receptor beta chains below was sequenced from the same sample in a study of blood T cell repertoires in COVID-19. Clones were sequenced by immunoSEQ multiplex PCR, and TCRdb holds only the in-frame ones, with some missing. The sample lists around 310,000 clones, around 91% occurring once. The specimen was peripheral blood. Every receptor here comes from a woman aged 40-49 years with COVID-19, enrolled during active disease.

The chain recombines TRBV21-1 with TRBJ1-1. TRBV21-1 is labeled a pseudogene. CDR3 length equals 13 residues. The CDR3 sequence: CAPRKGGNTEAFF. As DNA, the CDR3 is TGTGCCCCCCGAAAGGGAGGGAACACTGAAGCTTTCTTT.

The chain employs TRBV27 and TRBJ2-7; D is possibly TRBD1 (6 bases). The CDR3 extends over 14 amino acids. The ends were cut back, 3 bases at V and 7 bases at J, with 16 bases in the middle. CDR1 is MNHEY, CDR2 SMNVEV, per germline (reference sequence). Written as DNA, the CDR3 is TGTGCCAGCAGTTTCGGTCCCAGGGGCGAAGAGCAGTACTTC. Its protein is CASSFGPRGEEQYF.

The V gene is TRBV9, the J gene TRBJ2-2; 10 bases fit TRBD1. CDR1 is SGDLS, CDR2 YYNGEE, per germline. The ends lost 4 bases at V and 3 bases at J; junction bases unmatched: 3. This CDR3 has 15 amino acids. The CDR3 loop is CASSLGTGDTGELFF. The CDR3 DNA is TGTGCCAGCAGCCTGGGGACAGGGGACACCGGGGAGCTGTTTTTT.

V is TRBV27 and J is TRBJ2-2, with a possible D match to TRBD1 (6 bases). There are 14 residues in the CDR3. Germline V gene sequence: CDR1 MNHEY, CDR2 SMNVEV (reference sequence). Trimming cost V 3 bases and J 5 bases, with 10 bases left between them. Here the CDR3 reads CASSFLGQTGELFF. CDR3 DNA sequence: TGTGCCAGCAGTTTCCTCGGACAGACCGGGGAGCTGTTTTTT.

The chain links TRBV2 to TRBJ1-1; D is unresolved. V was pared by 0 bases and J by 1 base, with 12 bases between. This CDR3 spans 16 amino acids. CDR1 and CDR2 from the germline V gene are SNHLY and FYNNEI. The DNA for the CDR3 is TGTGCCAGCAGTGAAGCGCTTCCGGCAGGGAACACTGAAGCTTTCTTT. The encoded protein is CASSEALPAGNTEAFF.

V gene TRBV6-1 combines with J gene TRBJ2-5; no definite D call. This CDR3 region has 14 residues. Germline V gene data show CDR1 as MNHNS and CDR2 as SASEGT. Trimming shortened V by 2 bases and J by 0 bases, and 7 bases separated the two germline ends. For the CDR3, the DNA is TGTGCCAGCAGTGAACTGACTTACCAAGAGACCCAGTACTTC. The encoded protein is CASSELTYQETQYF.

This clone was recorded a few times. The chain is built from TRBV2 and TRBJ1-1; TRBD1 is a possible D gene (5 bases). The V gene lost 4 bases and the J gene lost 4 bases, with 13 bases spanning the gap. Germline loops: CDR1 SNHLY, CDR2 FYNNEI. This CDR3 has 14 amino acids. The CDR3 region is CASSVDDGGTEAFF. The CDR3 nucleotides are TGTGCCAGCAGTGTGGATGACGGGGGCACTGAAGCTTTCTTT.

The genes are TRBV7-2 and TRBJ2-1; 8 bases match TRBD1. Per germline, CDR1 SGHTA and CDR2 FQGNSA. This CDR3 spans 14 amino acids. V was pared by 5 bases and J by 8 bases, with 8 bases of the junction left unmatched. CDR3: CASSPGQGGHEQFF. The CDR3 region has the DNA TGTGCCAGCAGCCCAGGACAGGGAGGACATGAGCAGTTCTTC.

This chain connects TRBV7-9 to TRBJ2-5; TRBD1 aligns across 8 bases. CDR1 and CDR2 (germline): SEHNR, FQNEAQ (reference sequence). The CDR3 contains 15 residues. V lost 0 bases, J lost 3 bases, and 3 bases stayed unmatched. CDR3 nucleotide sequence: TGTGCCAGCAGCTTAGCAGGACAGGGAAAAGAGACCCAGTACTTC. Its protein is CASSLAGQGKETQYF.

This rearrangement joins TRBV7-3 to TRBJ2-1; tentative D call: TRBD2 (6 bases). The V gene lost 1 base and the J gene lost 0 bases, with 22 bases spanning the gap. CDR1 SGHTA and CDR2 FQGTGA come from the germline V gene. The CDR3 sequence is 20 residues long. CDR3 in amino acids: CASSLIRLIGGDSSYNEQFF. The DNA of the CDR3 is TGTGCCAGCAGCTTAATCCGTCTCATCGGGGGTGATAGCTCCTACAATGAGCAGTTCTTC.

Concerning this clone: Other DNA sequences in the same sample also yield this CDR3. J is TRBJ2-5 and V is TRBV9; 8 bases fit TRBD2. The germline gives CDR1 SGDLS, CDR2 YYNGEE. With 2 bases clipped from V and 5 bases from J, the junction kept 2 bases outside the gene matches. This CDR3 contains 13 residues. CDR3 sequence reads: CASSVREGETQYF. CDR3 sequence (DNA): TGTGCCAGCAGCGTTCGGGAGGGGGAGACCCAGTACTTC.

This clone appeared once. The rearrangement uses TRBV5-1 and TRBJ1-1; possible D gene TRBD1, 6 bases. Germline V CDR1 and CDR2: SGHRS, YFSETQ. CDR3 length: 15 residues. Trimming removed 5 bases at V and 6 bases at J, with 20 bases between. The CDR3 reads CASSSVTGIFSEAFF. Written as DNA, the CDR3 is TGCGCCAGCAGTTCGGTTACAGGGATCTTCTCTGAAGCTTTCTTT.

V and J are TRBV12-3 or TRBV12-4 and TRBJ1-2; D not certain. This CDR3 comprises 12 residues. V shed 8 bases and J shed 8 bases, with 15 bases lying between them. CDR3 protein: CASSRGISGYTF. CDR3 coding DNA: TGTGCCAGCTCACGGGGAATATCCGGCTACACCTTC.

This chain connects TRBV18 to TRBJ1-4; D perhaps matches TRBD1 (5 bases). Germline assignment: CDR1 KGHSH and CDR2 LQKENI. The CDR3 is 17 residues long. Trimming pared 2 bases from V and 0 bases from J, leaving 13 bases between. The CDR3 sequence is CASSPAGGGATNEKLFF. The CDR3 DNA sequence: TGTGCCAGCTCACCAGCCGGGGGAGGGGCAACTAATGAAAAACTGTTTTTT.

The rearrangement links TRBV19 to TRBJ1-1, with D possibly matching TRBD1 (5 bases). Trimming took 4 bases from V and 4 from J, leaving 13 bases between them. Germline-derived CDR1 and CDR2 are LNHDA and SQIVND (reference sequence). The CDR3 loop spans 14 amino acids. The CDR3 loop is CASSTPGGATEAFF. The CDR3 DNA follows: TGTGCCAGTAGTACCCCCGGAGGGGCCACTGAAGCTTTCTTT.

This chain links TRBV6-2 or TRBV6-3 with TRBJ2-7; 9 nucleotides line up with TRBD1. Germline values: CDR1 MNHEY, CDR2 SVGEGT. This CDR3 has 17 amino acids. V lost 6 bases and J lost 2; bases outside the gene matches: 14. CDR3 DNA sequence: TGTGCCAGCAGCCTCCCTCGAGACAGGGGGTCCCCCTACGAGCAGTACTTC. This encodes CASSLPRDRGSPYEQYF.